This entry describes one T cell receptor beta chain. Its antigen target is currently unknown. No clone much larger than this one lies a single base away; base qualities are absent. The immunoSEQ Assay, a bias-controlled multiplex PCR, was used to amplify TCRbeta CDR3 regions from genomic DNA. Under the source paper's analysis protocol: The number of nucleated cells in each sample was estimated from the amplification of reference gene primers within the assay. To quantify the absolute abundance of each unique TCRbeta CDR3 rearrangement, sequence reads were collapsed and filtered. For each sample, productive Simpson clonality was calculated by taking the square root of Simpson's diversity index across productive rearrangements. TCRdb obtained this table from immuneACCESS and retained in-frame rearrangements with V and J assigned. These tables miss some clones; where compared with another copy, unresolved V genes account for less than half of the shortfall, and the remainder is unexplained. The V and J calls and clone size are taken from that table; D and trimming were inferred from the DNA. The sample yields approximately 120,000 clones; 65% to 90% were counted once. The ten largest clones add up to under 7% of the sample.

This entry is derived from a study of blood T cell repertoires in COVID-19 (dated by TCRdb to the early 2020s). Regarding the research as a whole: Samples covering the acute and convalescent phases of COVID-19 were provided by collaborators in the United States, Italy and Spain. Subjects who had been exposed to COVID-19, were actively infected with it, or had recovered from it provided the deeply sampled blood TCRbeta repertoires that made up the dataset. Samples came from the ongoing ImmuneRACE study (first 160 participants) plus 1,254 subjects from 6 global collaborators. The material from the prospective study consisted of cDNA or gDNA derived from T cells, B-cell-depleted T cells, or PBMCs. The repertoires were released in a freely available public database meant as a resource for research on the immune response to SARS-CoV-2. Where available, HLA class I and class II types were taken from metadata supplied by the sample provider and were not determined by assay-based typing. Sample metadata almost always included a de-identified subject ID, COVID-19 status, age in years and sex.

Each collaborating institution followed its own protocols to collect whole blood in K2EDTA tubes. For TCRbeta analysis, collaborators shipped samples in one of three forms: frozen whole blood, isolated PBMCs, or DNA extracted from either of those sample types. General findings and caveats noted by the study authors: The amount of clinical and demographic metadata varied by source and participant and was provided uncurated.

The CDR3, from cysteine to phenylalanine, totals 16 residues. Only the CDR3 region is kept as DNA, spanning 48 bases read in frame from base 1. V lost 8 bases and J lost 0 bases; the stretch between them is 14 bases long. Based on the germline V gene (reference sequence), the CDR1 and CDR2 sequences are SEHNR and FQNEAQ. The sample taken for sequencing was peripheral blood. The V and J segments used are TRBV7-9 and TRBJ1-6; the D segment could be TRBD1, given 5 matching bases. This sequence originates from an elderly man with active or convalescent COVID-19. The CDR3 region: CASGAMGISYNSPLHF. The DNA sequence is as follows: TGTGCCAGCGGGGCGATGGGAATCTCCTATAATTCACCCCTCCACTTT.